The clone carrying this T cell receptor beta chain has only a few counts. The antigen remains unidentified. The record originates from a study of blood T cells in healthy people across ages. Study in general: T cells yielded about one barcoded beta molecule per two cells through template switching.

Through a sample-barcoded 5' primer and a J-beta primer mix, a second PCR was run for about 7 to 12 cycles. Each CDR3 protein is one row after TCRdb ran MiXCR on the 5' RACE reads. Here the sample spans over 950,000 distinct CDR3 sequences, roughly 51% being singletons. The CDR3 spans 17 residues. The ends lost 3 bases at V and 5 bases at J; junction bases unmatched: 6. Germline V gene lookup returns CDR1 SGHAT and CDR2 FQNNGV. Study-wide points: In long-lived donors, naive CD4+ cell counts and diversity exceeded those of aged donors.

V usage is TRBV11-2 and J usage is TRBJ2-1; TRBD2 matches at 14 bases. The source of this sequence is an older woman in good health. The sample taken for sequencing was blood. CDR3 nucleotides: TGTGCCAGCAGCTTGGGACTAGCGGGAGCAGGCGACAATGAGCAGTTCTTC. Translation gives CASSLGLAGAGDNEQFF.